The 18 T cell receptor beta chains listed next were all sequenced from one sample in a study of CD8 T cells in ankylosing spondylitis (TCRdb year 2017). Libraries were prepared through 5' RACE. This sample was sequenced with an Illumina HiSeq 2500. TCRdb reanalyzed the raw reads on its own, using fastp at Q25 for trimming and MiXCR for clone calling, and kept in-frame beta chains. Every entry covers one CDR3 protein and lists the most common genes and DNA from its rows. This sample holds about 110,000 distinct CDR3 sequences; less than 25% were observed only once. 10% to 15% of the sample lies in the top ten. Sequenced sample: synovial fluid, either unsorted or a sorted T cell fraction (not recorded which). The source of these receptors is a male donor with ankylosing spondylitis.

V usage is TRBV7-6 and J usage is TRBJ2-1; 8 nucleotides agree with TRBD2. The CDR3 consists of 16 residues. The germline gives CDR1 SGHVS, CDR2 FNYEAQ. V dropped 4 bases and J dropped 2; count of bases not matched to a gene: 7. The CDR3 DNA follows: TGTGCCAGCAGCTCGGTAGCGGGGACCACCTACAATGAGCAGTTCTTC. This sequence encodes CASSSVAGTTYNEQFF.

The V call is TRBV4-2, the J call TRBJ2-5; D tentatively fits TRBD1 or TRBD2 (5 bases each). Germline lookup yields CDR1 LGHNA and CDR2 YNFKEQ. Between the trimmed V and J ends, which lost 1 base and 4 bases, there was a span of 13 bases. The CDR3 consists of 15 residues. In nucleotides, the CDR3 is TGTGCCAGCAGCCAAGCTGGGACCACGGGAGAGACCCAGTACTTC. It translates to CASSQAGTTGETQYF.

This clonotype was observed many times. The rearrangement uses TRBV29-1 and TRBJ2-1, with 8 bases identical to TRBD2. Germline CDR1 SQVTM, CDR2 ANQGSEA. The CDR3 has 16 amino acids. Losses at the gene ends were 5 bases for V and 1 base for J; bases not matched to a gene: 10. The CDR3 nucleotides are TGCAGCGTTAACGATTTAGCGGGGAGTTCCTACAATGAGCAGTTCTTC. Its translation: CSVNDLAGSSYNEQFF.

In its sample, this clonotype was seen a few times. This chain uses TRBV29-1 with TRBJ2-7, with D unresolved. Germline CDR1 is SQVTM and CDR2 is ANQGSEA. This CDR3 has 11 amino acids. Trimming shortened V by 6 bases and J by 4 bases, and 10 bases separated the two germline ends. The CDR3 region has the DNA TGCAGCGTATACAGTAATTACGAGCAGTACTTC. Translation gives CSVYSNYEQYF.

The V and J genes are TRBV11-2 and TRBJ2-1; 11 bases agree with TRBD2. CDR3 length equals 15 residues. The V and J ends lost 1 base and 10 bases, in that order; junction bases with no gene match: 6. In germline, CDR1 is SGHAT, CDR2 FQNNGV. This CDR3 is CASSLALAGVNEQFF. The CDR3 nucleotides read TGTGCCAGCAGCTTAGCACTAGCGGGAGTGAACGAGCAGTTCTTC.

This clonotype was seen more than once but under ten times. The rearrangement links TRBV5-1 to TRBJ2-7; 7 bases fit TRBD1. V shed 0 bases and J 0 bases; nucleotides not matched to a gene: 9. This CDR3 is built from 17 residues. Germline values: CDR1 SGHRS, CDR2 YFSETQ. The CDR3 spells CASSLALDRVSSYEQYV. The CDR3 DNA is TGCGCCAGCAGCTTGGCCCTCGACAGGGTCAGCTCCTACGAGCAGTACGTC.

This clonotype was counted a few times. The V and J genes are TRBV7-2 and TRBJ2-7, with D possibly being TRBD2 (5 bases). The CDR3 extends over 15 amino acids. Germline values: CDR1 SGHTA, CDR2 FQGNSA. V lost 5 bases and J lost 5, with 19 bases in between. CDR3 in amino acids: CASSRGQVWKDEQYF. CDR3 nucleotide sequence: TGTGCCAGCAGCCGAGGGCAGGTTTGGAAGGACGAGCAGTACTTC.

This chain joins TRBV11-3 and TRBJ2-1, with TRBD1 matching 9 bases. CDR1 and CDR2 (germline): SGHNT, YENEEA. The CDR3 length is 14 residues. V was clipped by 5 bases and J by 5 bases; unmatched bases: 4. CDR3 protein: CASSRDRANNEQFF. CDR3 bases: TGTGCCAGCAGCCGGGACAGGGCAAACAATGAGCAGTTCTTC.

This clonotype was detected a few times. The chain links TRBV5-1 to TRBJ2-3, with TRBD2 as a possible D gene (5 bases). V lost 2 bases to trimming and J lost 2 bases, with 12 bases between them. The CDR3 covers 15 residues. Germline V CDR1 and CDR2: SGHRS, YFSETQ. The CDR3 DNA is TGCGCCAGCAGCTTTGTGGGAGACTCCACAGATACGCAGTATTTT. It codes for CASSFVGDSTDTQYF.

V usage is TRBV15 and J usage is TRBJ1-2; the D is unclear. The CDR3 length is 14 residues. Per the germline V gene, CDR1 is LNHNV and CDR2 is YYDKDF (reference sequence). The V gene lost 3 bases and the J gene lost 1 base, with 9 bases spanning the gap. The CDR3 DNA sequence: TGTGCCACCAGCAGGGGGTCAGATAACTATGGCTACACCTTC. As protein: CATSRGSDNYGYTF.

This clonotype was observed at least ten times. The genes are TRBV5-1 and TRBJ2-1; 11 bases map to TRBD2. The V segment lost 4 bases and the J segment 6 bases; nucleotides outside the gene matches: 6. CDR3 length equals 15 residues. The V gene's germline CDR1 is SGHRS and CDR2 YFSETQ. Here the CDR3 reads CASSILAGEGNEQFF. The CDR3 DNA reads TGCGCCAGCAGCATACTAGCGGGAGAAGGCAATGAGCAGTTCTTC.

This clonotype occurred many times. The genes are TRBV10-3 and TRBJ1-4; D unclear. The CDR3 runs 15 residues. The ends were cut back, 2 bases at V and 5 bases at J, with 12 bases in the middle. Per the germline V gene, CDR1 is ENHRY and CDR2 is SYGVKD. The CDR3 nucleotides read TGTGCCATCAGTGAGAGGGCAACGGGGAATGAAAAACTGTTTTTT. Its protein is CAISERATGNEKLFF.

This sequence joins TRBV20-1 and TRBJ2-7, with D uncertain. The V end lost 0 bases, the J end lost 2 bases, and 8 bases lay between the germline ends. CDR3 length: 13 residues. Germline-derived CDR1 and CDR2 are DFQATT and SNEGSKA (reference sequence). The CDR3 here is CSARDTTTYEQYF. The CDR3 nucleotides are TGCAGTGCTAGAGACACCACCACCTACGAGCAGTACTTC.

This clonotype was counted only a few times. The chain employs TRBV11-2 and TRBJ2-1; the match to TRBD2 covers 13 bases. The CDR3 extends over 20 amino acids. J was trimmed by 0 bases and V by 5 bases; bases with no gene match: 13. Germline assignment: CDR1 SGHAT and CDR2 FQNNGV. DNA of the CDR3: TGTGCCAGCAGCCCCCGAGGACTAGCGGGAGCCCCGGGCTCCTACAATGAGCAGTTCTTC. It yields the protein CASSPRGLAGAPGSYNEQFF.

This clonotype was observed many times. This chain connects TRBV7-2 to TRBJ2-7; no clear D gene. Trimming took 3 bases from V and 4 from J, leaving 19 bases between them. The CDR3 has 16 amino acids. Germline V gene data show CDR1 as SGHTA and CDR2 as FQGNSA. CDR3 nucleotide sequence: TGTGCCAGCAGCTTTATCGTGACACCGAATTTTTACGAGCAGTACGTC. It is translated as CASSFIVTPNFYEQYV.

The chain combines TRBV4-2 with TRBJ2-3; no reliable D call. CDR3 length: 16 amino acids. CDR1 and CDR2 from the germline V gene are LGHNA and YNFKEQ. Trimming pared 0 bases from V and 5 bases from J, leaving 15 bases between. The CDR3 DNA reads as TGTGCCAGCAGCCAAGACGGCCTCCTCCAAGGAGATACGCAGTATTTT. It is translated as CASSQDGLLQGDTQYF.

This CDR3 is CASSLSGEPLIYGYTF. DNA of the CDR3: TGCGCCAGCAGCTTGTCAGGGGAACCATTAATCTATGGCTACACCTTC. This rearrangement joins TRBV5-1 to TRBJ1-2; possible D gene TRBD1, 6 bases. Trimming pared 1 base from V and 4 bases from J, leaving 17 bases between. This CDR3 contains 16 residues. In germline, CDR1 is SGHRS, CDR2 YFSETQ.

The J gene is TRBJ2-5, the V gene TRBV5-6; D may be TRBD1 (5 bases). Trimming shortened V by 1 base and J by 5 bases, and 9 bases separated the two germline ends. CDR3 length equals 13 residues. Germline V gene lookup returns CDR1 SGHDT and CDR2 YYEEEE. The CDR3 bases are TGTGCCAGCAGCTTGTTAGGGGTCGAGACCCAGTACTTC. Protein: CASSLLGVETQYF.